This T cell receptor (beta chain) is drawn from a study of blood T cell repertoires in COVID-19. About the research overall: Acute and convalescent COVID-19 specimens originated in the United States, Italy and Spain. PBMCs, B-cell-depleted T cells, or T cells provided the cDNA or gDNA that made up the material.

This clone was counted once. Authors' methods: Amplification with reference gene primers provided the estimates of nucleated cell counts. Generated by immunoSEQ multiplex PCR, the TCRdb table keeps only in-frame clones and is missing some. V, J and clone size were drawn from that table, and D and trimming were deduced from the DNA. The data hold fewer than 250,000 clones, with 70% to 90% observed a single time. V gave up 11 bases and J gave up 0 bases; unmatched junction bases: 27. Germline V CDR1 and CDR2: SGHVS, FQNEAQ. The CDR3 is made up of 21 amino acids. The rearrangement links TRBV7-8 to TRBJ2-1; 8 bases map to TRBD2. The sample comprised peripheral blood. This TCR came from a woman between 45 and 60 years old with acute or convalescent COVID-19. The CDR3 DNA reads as TGTGCCCGCCGCCGCGACGGGGGGGCGGGATTCTACCTGGGCTCCTACAATGAGCAGTTCTTC. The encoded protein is CARRRDGGAGFYLGSYNEQFF.